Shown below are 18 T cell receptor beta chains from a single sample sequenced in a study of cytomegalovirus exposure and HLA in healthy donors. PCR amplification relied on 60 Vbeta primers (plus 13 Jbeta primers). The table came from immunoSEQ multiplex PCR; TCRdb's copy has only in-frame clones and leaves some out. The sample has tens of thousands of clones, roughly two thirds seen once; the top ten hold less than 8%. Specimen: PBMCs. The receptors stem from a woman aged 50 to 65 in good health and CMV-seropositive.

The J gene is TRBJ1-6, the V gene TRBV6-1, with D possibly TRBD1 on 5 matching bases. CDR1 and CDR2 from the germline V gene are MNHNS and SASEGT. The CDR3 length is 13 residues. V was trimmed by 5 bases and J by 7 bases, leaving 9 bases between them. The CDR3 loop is CASSPRQNSPLHF. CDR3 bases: TGTGCCAGCAGTCCCAGACAGAATTCACCCCTCCACTTT.

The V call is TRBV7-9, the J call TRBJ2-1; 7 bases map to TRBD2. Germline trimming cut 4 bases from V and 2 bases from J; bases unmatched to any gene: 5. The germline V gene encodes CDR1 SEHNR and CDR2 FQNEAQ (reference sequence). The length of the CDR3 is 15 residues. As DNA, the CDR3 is TGTGCCAGCAGCTGGGGGGGGTCCGCCTACAATGAGCAGTTCTTC. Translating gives CASSWGGSAYNEQFF.

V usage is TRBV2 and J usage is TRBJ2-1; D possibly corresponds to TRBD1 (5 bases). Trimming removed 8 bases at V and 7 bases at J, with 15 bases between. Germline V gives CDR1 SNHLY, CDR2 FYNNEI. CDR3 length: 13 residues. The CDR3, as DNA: TGTGCCAGCGAGACAGCTGTCCGGAATGAGCAGTTCTTC. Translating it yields CASETAVRNEQFF.

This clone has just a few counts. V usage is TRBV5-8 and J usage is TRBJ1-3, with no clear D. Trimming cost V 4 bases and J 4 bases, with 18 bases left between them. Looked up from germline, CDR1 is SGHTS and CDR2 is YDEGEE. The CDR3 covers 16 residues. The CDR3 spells CASSLIAGLGGNTIYF. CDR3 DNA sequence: TGTGCCAGCAGCCTGATTGCGGGGTTAGGAGGAAACACCATATATTTT. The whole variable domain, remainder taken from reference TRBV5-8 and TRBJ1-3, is EAGVTQSPTHLIKTRGQQATLRCSPISGHTSVYWYQQALGLGLQFLLWYDEGEERNRGNFPPRFSGRQFPNYSSELNVNALELEDSALYLCASSLIAGLGGNTIYFGEGSWLTVV.

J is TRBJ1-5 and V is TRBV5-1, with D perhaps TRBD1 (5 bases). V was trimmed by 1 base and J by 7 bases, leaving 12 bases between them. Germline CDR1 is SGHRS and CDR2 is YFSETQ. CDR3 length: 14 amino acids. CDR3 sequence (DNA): TGCGCCAGCAGCTTGAAGGGGAATGGGCAGCCCCAGCATTTT. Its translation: CASSLKGNGQPQHF.

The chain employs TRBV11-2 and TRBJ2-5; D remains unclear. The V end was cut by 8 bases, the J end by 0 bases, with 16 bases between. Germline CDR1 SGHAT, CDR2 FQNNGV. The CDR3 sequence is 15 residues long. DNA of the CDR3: TGTGCCAGCCGCCCGATATCAGGATACCAAGAGACCCAGTACTTC. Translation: CASRPISGYQETQYF.

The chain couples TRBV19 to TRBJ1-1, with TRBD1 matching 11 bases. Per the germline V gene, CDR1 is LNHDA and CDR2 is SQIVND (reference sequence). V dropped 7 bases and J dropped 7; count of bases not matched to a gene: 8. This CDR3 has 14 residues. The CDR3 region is CASTNGQGAVEAFF. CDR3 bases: TGTGCCAGTACCAACGGACAGGGGGCTGTTGAAGCTTTCTTT. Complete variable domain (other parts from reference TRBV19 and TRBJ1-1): DGGITQSPKYLFRKEGQNVTLSCEQNLNHDAMYWYRQDPGQGLRLIYYSQIVNDFQKGDIAEGYSVSREKKESFPLTVTSAQKNPTAFYLCASTNGQGAVEAFFGQGTRLTVV.

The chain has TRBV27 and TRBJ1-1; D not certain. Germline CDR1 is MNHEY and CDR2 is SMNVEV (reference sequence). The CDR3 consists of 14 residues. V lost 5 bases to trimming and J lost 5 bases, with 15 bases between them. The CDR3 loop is CASSPRIHETEAFF. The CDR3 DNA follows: TGTGCCAGCAGTCCCAGGATTCACGAGACTGAAGCTTTCTTT.

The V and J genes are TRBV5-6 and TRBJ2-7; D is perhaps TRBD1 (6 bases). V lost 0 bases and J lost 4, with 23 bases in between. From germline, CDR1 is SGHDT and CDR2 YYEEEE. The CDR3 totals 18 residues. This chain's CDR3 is CASSLERGTSPEIYEQYV. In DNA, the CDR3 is TGTGCCAGCAGCTTGGAGAGGGGGACAAGTCCCGAGATTTACGAGCAGTACGTC.

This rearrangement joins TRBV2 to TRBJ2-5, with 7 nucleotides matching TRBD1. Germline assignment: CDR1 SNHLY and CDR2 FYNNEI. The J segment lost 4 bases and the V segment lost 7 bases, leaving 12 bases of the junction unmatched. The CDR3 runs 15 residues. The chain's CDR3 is CASTYIRGRGETQYF. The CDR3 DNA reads TGTGCCAGCACCTATATAAGGGGGCGCGGAGAGACCCAGTACTTC.

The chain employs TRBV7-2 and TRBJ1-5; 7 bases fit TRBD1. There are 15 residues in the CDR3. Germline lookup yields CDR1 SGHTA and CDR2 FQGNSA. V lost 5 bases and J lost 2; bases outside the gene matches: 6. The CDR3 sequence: CASSAYRGGNQPQHF. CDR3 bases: TGTGCCAGCAGCGCCTACAGGGGAGGCAATCAGCCCCAGCATTTT.

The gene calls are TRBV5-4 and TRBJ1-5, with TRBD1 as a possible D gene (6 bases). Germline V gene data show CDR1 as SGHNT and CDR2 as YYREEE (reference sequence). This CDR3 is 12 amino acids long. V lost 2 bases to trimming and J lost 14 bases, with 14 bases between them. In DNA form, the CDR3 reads TGTGCCAGCAGCTTAGAGAAGGGGGTTGAGCATTTT. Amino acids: CASSLEKGVEHF.

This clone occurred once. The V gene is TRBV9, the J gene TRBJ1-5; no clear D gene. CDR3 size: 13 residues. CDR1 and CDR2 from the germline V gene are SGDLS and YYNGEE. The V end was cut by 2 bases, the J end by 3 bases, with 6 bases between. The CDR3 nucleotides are TGTGCCAGCAGCGTCGGGGACAATCAGCCCCAGCATTTT. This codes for CASSVGDNQPQHF.

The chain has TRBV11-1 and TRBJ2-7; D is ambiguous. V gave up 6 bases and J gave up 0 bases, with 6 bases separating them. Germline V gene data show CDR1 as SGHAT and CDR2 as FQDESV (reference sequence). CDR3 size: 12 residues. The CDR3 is CASRSYSYEQYF. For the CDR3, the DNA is TGTGCCAGCAGATCTTACTCCTACGAGCAGTACTTC. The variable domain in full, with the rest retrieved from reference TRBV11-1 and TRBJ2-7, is EAEVAQSPRYKITEKSQAVAFWCDPISGHATLYWYRQILGQGPELLVQFQDESVVDDSQLPKDRFSAERLKGVDSTLKIQPAELGDSAMYLCASRSYSYEQYFGPGTRLTVT.

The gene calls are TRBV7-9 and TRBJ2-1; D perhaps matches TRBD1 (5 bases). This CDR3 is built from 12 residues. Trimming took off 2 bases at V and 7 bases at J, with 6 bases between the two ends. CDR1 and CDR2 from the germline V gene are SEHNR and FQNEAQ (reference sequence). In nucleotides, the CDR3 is TGTGCCAGCAGCTTACAGGGAAATGAGCAGTTCTTC. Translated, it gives CASSLQGNEQFF.

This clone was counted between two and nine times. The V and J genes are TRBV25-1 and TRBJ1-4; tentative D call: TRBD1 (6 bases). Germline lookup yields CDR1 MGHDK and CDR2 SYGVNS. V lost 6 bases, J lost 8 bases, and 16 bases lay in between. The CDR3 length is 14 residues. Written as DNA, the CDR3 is TGTGCCAGCAGGGAGGGGGGGAGGGAGGAAAAACTGTTTTTT. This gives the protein CASREGGREEKLFF.

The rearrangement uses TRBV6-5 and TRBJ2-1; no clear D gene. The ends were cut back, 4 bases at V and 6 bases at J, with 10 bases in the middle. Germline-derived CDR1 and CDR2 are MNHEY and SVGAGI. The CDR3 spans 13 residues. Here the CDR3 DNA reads TGTGCCAGCAGTTTGTCGGGTGGCAATGAGCAGTTCTTC. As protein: CASSLSGGNEQFF.

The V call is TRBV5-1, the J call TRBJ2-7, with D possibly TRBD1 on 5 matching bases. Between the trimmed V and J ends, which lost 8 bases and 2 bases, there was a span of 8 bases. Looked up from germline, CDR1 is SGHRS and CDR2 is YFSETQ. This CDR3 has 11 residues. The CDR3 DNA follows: TGCGCCAGAGACAGAACCTACGAGCAGTACTTC. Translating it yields CARDRTYEQYF.